This paragraph reports one T cell receptor (beta chain). This specimen comes from a study of blood T cell repertoires in COVID-19. Losses at the gene ends were 4 bases for V and 8 bases for J; bases not matched to a gene: 10. The length of the CDR3 is 14 residues. Germline V gene sequence: CDR1 MGHDK, CDR2 SYGVNS. Sequencing used immunoSEQ multiplex PCR; TCRdb keeps in-frame clones, though not all of them. The sample holds fewer than 200,000 clones, about 78% seen once. The specimen sequenced was PBMCs or T cells enriched from blood (not recorded which). The receptor's source is a woman in her fifties or sixties who had recovered from COVID-19. The V and J genes are TRBV25-1 and TRBJ1-1, with 7 bases that match TRBD1. The CDR3 DNA reads TGTGCCAGCAGTGCGGACAGGTTCGCCGAAGAAGCTTTCTTT. This gives the protein CASSADRFAEEAFF. Looking up the rest from reference TRBV25-1 and TRBJ1-1 gives the full variable domain: EADIYQTPRYLVIGTGKKITLECSQTMGHDKMYWYQQDPGMELHLIHYSYGVNSTEKGDLSSESTVSRIRTEHFPLTLESARPSHTSQYLCASSADRFAEEAFFGQGTRLTVV.